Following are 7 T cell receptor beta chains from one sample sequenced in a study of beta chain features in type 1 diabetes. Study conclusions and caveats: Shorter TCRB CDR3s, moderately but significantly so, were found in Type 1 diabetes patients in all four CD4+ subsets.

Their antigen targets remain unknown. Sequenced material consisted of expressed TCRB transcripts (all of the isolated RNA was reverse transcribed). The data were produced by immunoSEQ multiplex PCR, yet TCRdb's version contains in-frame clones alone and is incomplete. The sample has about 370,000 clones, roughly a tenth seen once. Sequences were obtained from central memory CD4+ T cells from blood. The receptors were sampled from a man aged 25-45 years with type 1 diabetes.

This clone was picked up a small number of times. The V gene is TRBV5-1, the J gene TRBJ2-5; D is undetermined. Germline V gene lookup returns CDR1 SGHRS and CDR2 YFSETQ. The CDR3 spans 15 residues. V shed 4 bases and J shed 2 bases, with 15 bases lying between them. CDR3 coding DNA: TGCGCCAGCAGCCGTAACCCGGATCTACAAGAGACCCAGTACTTC. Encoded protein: CASSRNPDLQETQYF.

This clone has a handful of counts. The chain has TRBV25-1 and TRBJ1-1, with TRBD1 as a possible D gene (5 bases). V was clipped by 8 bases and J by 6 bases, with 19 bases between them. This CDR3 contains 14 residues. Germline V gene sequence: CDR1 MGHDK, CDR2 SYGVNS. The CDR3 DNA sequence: TGTGCCAGCCGTGGGGCGAGATTGTATGCTGAAGCTTTCTTT. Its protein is CASRGARLYAEAFF.

The CDR3 is CASSLASGRNSYNEQFF. CDR3 DNA sequence: TGCGCCAGCAGCTTGGCTAGCGGAAGAAACTCCTACAATGAGCAGTTCTTC. The chain carries TRBV5-1 and TRBJ2-1; 7 bases fit TRBD2. The CDR3 loop spans 17 amino acids. Germline loops: CDR1 SGHRS, CDR2 YFSETQ. Trimming at V came to 0 bases and at J to 0 bases, leaving 6 bases not matched to a gene.

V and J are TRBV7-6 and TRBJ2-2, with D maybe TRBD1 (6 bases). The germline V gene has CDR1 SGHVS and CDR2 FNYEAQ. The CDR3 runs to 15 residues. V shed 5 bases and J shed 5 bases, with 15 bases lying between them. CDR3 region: CASSRRQATTGELFF. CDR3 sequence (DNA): TGTGCCAGCAGCAGAAGACAGGCGACTACCGGGGAGCTGTTTTTT.

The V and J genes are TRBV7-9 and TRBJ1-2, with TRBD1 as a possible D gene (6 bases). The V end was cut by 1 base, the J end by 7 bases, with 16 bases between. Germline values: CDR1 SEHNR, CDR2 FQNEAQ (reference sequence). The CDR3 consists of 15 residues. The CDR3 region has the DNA TGTGCCAGCAGCTTAGGAGTTCTGGGGGGCGCTGGCTACACCTTC. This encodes CASSLGVLGGAGYTF.

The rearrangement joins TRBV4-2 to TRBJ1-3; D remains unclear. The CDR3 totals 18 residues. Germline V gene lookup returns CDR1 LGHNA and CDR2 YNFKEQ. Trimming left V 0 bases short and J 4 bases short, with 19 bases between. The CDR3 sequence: CASSQDQMRASGGNTIYF. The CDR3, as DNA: TGTGCCAGCAGCCAAGATCAGATGCGAGCGTCGGGCGGAAACACCATATATTTT.

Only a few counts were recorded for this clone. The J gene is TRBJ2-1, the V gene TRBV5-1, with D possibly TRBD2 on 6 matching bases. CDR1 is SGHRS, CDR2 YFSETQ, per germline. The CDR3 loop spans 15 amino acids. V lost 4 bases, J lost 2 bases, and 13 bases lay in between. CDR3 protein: CASSDGGTAYNEQFF. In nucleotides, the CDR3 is TGCGCCAGCAGCGACGGGGGAACAGCCTACAATGAGCAGTTCTTC.